Sequencing of this T cell receptor (beta chain) was carried out in a study of T cell repertoires in cytomegalovirus infection. Across the study: Indicated by public TCR beta signatures were CMV infection and matching HLA type.

TCRdb re-called the reads through MiXCR, storing one row per CDR3 protein. The sample contains 110,000 to 150,000 distinct CDR3 sequences, over 25% of which appear only once. The V end was cut by 0 bases, the J end by 4 bases, with 15 bases between. Germline V gene lookup returns CDR1 DFQATT and CDR2 SNEGSKA (reference sequence). The CDR3 consists of 15 residues. This clonotype was counted only a few times. No antigen is known for it. The TCR sequence derives from a human donor in good health (CMV status not recorded). Some clones in this sample may be carry-over from other donors' samples. Here the sequenced sample was CD8+ T cells from cultured PBMCs, taken from culture after CMV antigen stimulation. The V and J genes are TRBV20-1 and TRBJ1-2; D possibly corresponds to TRBD1 (5 bases). The CDR3 is CSAREVAGYVYGYTF. Here the CDR3 DNA reads TGCAGTGCTAGAGAGGTCGCAGGGTACGTCTATGGCTACACCTTC.